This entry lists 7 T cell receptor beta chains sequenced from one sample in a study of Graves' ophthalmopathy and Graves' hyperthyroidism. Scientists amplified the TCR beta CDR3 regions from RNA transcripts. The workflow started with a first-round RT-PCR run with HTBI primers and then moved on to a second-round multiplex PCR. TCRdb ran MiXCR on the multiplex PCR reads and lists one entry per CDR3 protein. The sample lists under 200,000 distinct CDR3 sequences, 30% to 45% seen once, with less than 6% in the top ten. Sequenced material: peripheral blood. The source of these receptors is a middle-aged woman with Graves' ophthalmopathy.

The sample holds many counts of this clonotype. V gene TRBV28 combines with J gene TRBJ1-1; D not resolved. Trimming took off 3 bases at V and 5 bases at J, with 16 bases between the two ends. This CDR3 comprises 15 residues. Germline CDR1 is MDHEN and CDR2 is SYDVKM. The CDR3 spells CASSFDRGGWTEAFF. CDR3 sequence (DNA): TGTGCCAGCAGTTTTGATCGCGGAGGGTGGACTGAAGCTTTCTTT.

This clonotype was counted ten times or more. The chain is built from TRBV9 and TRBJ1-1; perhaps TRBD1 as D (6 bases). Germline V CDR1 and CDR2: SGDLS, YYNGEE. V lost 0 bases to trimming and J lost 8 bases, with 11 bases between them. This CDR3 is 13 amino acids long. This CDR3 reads CASSVVSGAEAFF. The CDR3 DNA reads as TGTGCCAGCAGCGTAGTGTCGGGGGCAGAAGCTTTCTTT. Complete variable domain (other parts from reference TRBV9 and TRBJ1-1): DSGVTQTPKHLITATGQRVTLRCSPRSGDLSVYWYQQSLDQGLQFLIQYYNGEERAKGNILERFSAQQFPDLHSELNLSSLELGDSALYFCASSVVSGAEAFFGQGTRLTVV.

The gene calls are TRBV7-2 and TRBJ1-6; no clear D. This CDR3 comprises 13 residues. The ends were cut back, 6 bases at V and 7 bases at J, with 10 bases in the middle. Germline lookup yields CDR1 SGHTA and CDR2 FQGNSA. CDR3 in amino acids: CASRSGQNSPLHF. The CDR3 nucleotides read TGTGCCAGCAGATCAGGCCAGAATTCACCCCTCCACTTT.

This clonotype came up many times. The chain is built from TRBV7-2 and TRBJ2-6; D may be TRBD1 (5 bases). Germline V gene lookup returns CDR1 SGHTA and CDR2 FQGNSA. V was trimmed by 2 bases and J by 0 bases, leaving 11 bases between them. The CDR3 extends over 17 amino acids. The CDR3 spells CASSLNRLSSGANVLTF. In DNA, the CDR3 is TGTGCCAGCAGCTTAAACAGGCTAAGCTCTGGGGCCAACGTCCTGACTTTC.

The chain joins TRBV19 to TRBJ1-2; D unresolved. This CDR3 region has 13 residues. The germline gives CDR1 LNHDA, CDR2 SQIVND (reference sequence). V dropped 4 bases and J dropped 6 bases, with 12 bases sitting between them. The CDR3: CASSRRASDGYTF. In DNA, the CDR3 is TGTGCCAGTAGTAGACGGGCAAGTGATGGCTACACCTTC.

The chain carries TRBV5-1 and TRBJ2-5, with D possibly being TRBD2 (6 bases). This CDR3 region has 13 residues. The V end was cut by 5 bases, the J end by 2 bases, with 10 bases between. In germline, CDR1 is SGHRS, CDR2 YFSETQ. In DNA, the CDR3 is TGCGCCAGCAGGGAGGGCGCACAAGAGACCCAGTACTTC. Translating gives CASREGAQETQYF. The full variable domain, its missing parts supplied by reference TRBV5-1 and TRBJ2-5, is KAGVTQTPRYLIKTRGQQVTLSCSPISGHRSVSWYQQTPGQGLQFLFEYFSETQRNKGNFPGRFSGRQFSNSRSEMNVSTLELGDSALYLCASREGAQETQYFGPGTRLLVL.

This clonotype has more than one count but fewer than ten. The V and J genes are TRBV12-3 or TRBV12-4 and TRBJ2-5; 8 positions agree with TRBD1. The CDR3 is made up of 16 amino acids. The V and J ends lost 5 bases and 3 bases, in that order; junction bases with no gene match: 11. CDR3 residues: CASSPFGTGLKETQYF. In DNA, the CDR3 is TGTGCCAGCAGTCCTTTCGGGACAGGACTCAAAGAGACCCAGTACTTC.